The 8 T cell receptor beta chains below were found in one sample sequenced in a study of T cell responses to AZD1222 COVID-19 vaccine (dated by TCRdb to 2020 to 2023). Library construction relied on the immunoSEQ multiplex PCR assay. TCRdb re-hosts the immuneACCESS table, in-frame sequences only. Its copies lack some clones; in the studies checked, an unresolved V gene accounts for under half of them, and the cause for the rest is not known. This sample holds 97,000 or so clones; approximately 84% were observed only once. The leading ten clones occupy approximately 15% of the sample. Read against the paper, the sample's time point label means: baseline before first vaccination. The specimen comprised peripheral blood, sampled on day 0 of AZD1222 vaccination. The receptors here all came from an adult in good health.

V usage is TRBV5-6 and J usage is TRBJ1-5; the D is unclear. Trimming took off 4 bases at V and 7 bases at J, with 15 bases between the two ends. The length of the CDR3 is 14 residues. Per germline, CDR1 SGHDT and CDR2 YYEEEE. The CDR3 DNA is TGTGCCAGCAGCGTTTGGACCCGGATCCAGCCCCAGCATTTT. Translating it yields CASSVWTRIQPQHF.

The chain couples TRBV7-2 to TRBJ1-2; D remains unclear. The V gene lost 7 bases and the J gene lost 2 bases, with 17 bases spanning the gap. From germline, CDR1 is SGHTA and CDR2 FQGNSA. The CDR3 sequence is 15 residues long. This chain's CDR3 is CASTFQKAENYGYTF. CDR3 sequence (DNA): TGTGCCAGCACCTTCCAGAAGGCGGAGAACTATGGCTACACCTTC.

This chain joins TRBV5-1 and TRBJ1-5; D gene ambiguous. This CDR3 region has 13 residues. Trimming left V 0 bases short and J 1 base short, with 2 bases between. Germline V CDR1 and CDR2: SGHRS, YFSETQ. CDR3 coding DNA: TGCGCCAGCAGCTTGGACAGCAATCAGCCCCAGCATTTT. Residues: CASSLDSNQPQHF.

In the case of this clone: Other nucleotide sequences from this sample produce the same CDR3. The chain recombines TRBV7-2 with TRBJ2-2; the D gene could be TRBD1 or TRBD2 (6 bases each). Trimming pared 6 bases from V and 0 bases from J, leaving 8 bases between. The CDR3 is made up of 14 amino acids. Germline lookup yields CDR1 SGHTA and CDR2 FQGNSA. CDR3 protein: CASRGGANTGELFF. CDR3 DNA: TGTGCCAGCAGGGGGGGCGCGAACACCGGGGAGCTGTTTTTT. Together with reference TRBV7-2 and TRBJ2-2, the CDR3 gives the full variable domain: GAGVSQSPSNKVTEKGKDVELRCDPISGHTALYWYRQSLGQGLEFLIYFQGNSAPDKSGLPSDRFSAERTGGSVSTLTIQRTQQEDSAVYLCASRGGANTGELFFGEGSRLTVL.

The V and J genes are TRBV3-1 (or the pseudogene TRBV3-2) and TRBJ1-1, with unresolved D. Trimming cost V 4 bases and J 4 bases, with 10 bases left between them. Germline CDR1 LGHDT, CDR2 YNNKEL (reference sequence). The CDR3 contains 13 residues. For the CDR3, the DNA is TGTGCCAGCAGCCTGAACAACCCCACTGAAGCTTTCTTT. It codes for CASSLNNPTEAFF.

The rearrangement joins TRBV7-4 to TRBJ1-5; 7 positions match TRBD1. From germline, CDR1 is SGHVT and CDR2 SQSDAQ. J gave up 3 bases and V 6 bases, and 11 bases lay outside the gene matches. The CDR3 is 16 residues long. The CDR3 DNA follows: TGTGCCAGCAGGGAACAGGGGAGGGCCCACAATCAGCCCCAGCATTTT. Amino acids: CASREQGRAHNQPQHF.

The V and J genes are TRBV10-3 and TRBJ1-4; D gene ambiguous. CDR1 and CDR2 (germline): ENHRY, SYGVKD. Trimming stripped 10 bases from V and 3 bases from J, with 12 bases between. CDR3 length: 13 residues. The CDR3 sequence is CATHPEPNEKLFF. The CDR3 nucleotides read TGTGCCACCCACCCGGAGCCTAATGAAAAACTGTTTTTT.

The chain joins TRBV5-1 to TRBJ2-5; D uncertain. CDR1 is SGHRS and CDR2 is YFSETQ in the germline V gene. This CDR3 comprises 14 residues. V was clipped by 2 bases and J by 3 bases, with 11 bases between them. The CDR3 bases are TGCGCCAGCAGCTTCAACTCAAAGGAAGAGACCCAGTACTTC. It specifies CASSFNSKEETQYF.